This entry lists 24 T cell receptor beta chains sequenced from one sample in a study of shared T cell receptors in the human thymus. The assay was immunoSEQ multiplex PCR, and TCRdb's table has in-frame clones only and misses some. The repertoire includes some 660,000 clones, approximately 89% of them detected once, and 0.0094% sits in the top ten. These sequences were also reported in another study, on human thymus T cells.

Sequences were obtained from thymocytes. Receptors originate from a boy under two years old with a congenital heart defect.

This chain joins TRBV7-2 and TRBJ2-1, with 10 bases lining up with TRBD2. The trim removed 2 bases at V and 4 bases at J, leaving 8 bases unmatched. CDR1 SGHTA and CDR2 FQGNSA come from the germline V gene. There are 17 residues in the CDR3. The CDR3 region is CASSLKLAGKEYNEQFF. DNA of the CDR3: TGTGCCAGCAGCTTAAAACTAGCGGGAAAAGAATACAATGAGCAGTTCTTC.

This clone came up a few times. The V and J genes are TRBV14 and TRBJ2-1, with 7 bases lining up with TRBD2. V lost 3 bases, J lost 1 base, and 3 bases stayed unmatched. The CDR3 is 15 amino acids. The V gene's germline CDR1 is SGHDN and CDR2 FVKESK. The CDR3 spells CASSHGRWSYNEQFF. The CDR3 nucleotides are TGTGCCAGCAGCCACGGGAGGTGGTCCTACAATGAGCAGTTCTTC.

The J gene is TRBJ2-7, the V gene TRBV28; D is possibly TRBD2 (5 bases). V gave up 6 bases and J gave up 0 bases, with 18 bases separating them. The CDR3 totals 16 residues. Germline V gene sequence: CDR1 MDHEN, CDR2 SYDVKM. Here the CDR3 DNA reads TGTGCCAGCAGGAGGGTATTTAACGGGAACTCCTACGAGCAGTACTTC. Translation: CASRRVFNGNSYEQYF.

V gene TRBV28 combines with J gene TRBJ2-5; the D gene is possibly TRBD2 (6 bases). This CDR3 is 14 amino acids long. Trimming removed 3 bases from V and 2 bases from J, with 10 bases in between. Germline V gives CDR1 MDHEN, CDR2 SYDVKM. In DNA, the CDR3 is TGTGCCAGCAGTTTGGGGAGGATACAAGAGACCCAGTACTTC. Encoded protein: CASSLGRIQETQYF.

This clone was seen a single time. This chain links TRBV25-1 with TRBJ1-5, with D perhaps matching TRBD1 (5 bases). Germline V gene data show CDR1 as MGHDK and CDR2 as SYGVNS. Trimming cost V 4 bases and J 3 bases, with 10 bases left between them. This CDR3 is 14 amino acids long. CDR3 sequence reads: CASSADSSNQPQHF. CDR3 coding DNA: TGTGCCAGCAGTGCAGACAGTTCCAATCAGCCCCAGCATTTT.

J is TRBJ2-3 and V is TRBV28; TRBD2 is a possible D gene (5 bases). The V end was cut by 6 bases, the J end by 3 bases, with 13 bases between. This CDR3 spans 14 amino acids. CDR1 is MDHEN and CDR2 is SYDVKM in the germline V gene. The CDR3 sequence: CASSPERQTDTQYF. CDR3 nucleotide sequence: TGTGCCAGCAGCCCAGAGCGGCAAACAGATACGCAGTATTTT.

The J gene is TRBJ1-1, the V gene TRBV13; 10 bases agree with TRBD1. The CDR3 covers 15 residues. V lost 4 bases to trimming and J lost 4 bases; unmatched junction nucleotides: 6. Per the germline V gene, CDR1 is PRHDT and CDR2 is FYEKMQ (reference sequence). The CDR3 bases are TGTGCCAGCAGCTCGGCGGACAGGGGGATCACTGAAGCTTTCTTT. Residues: CASSSADRGITEAFF. Full variable domain (rest looked up from reference TRBV13 and TRBJ1-1): AAGVIQSPRHLIKEKRETATLKCYPIPRHDTVYWYQQGPGQDPQFLISFYEKMQSDKGSIPDRFSAQQFSDYHSELNMSSLELGDSALYFCASSSADRGITEAFFGQGTRLTVV.

This clone was counted a single time. The V gene is TRBV5-1, the J gene TRBJ1-2; D unresolved. CDR3 length: 15 amino acids. Germline V gene lookup returns CDR1 SGHRS and CDR2 YFSETQ. The ends were cut back, 1 base at V and 0 bases at J, with 10 bases in the middle. The CDR3 region is CASSLIGGANYGYTF. DNA for the CDR3: TGCGCCAGCAGCTTGATCGGCGGTGCTAACTATGGCTACACCTTC. Full variable domain (outside the CDR3, taken from reference TRBV5-1 and TRBJ1-2): KAGVTQTPRYLIKTRGQQVTLSCSPISGHRSVSWYQQTPGQGLQFLFEYFSETQRNKGNFPGRFSGRQFSNSRSEMNVSTLELGDSALYLCASSLIGGANYGYTFGSGTRLTVV.

DNA for the CDR3: TGTGCCAGCAGTGAAACGGGAGGGCCCCGCTGCACAGATACGCAGTATTTT. It yields the protein CASSETGGPRCTDTQYF. The rearrangement uses TRBV2 and TRBJ2-3, with TRBD2 identical over 8 bases. Germline V gene sequence: CDR1 SNHLY, CDR2 FYNNEI. V was clipped by 2 bases and J by 1 base; unmatched bases: 8. This CDR3 spans 17 amino acids.

The rearrangement uses TRBV9 and TRBJ2-3, with D perhaps TRBD1 (6 bases). Germline V gives CDR1 SGDLS, CDR2 YYNGEE. Trimming stripped 3 bases from V and 0 bases from J, with 17 bases between. This CDR3 is built from 17 residues. CDR3 amino acids: CASSERQALASTDTQYF. Written as DNA, the CDR3 is TGTGCCAGCAGCGAGCGACAGGCCCTGGCGAGCACAGATACGCAGTATTTT. The full variable domain, its missing parts supplied by reference TRBV9 and TRBJ2-3, is DSGVTQTPKHLITATGQRVTLRCSPRSGDLSVYWYQQSLDQGLQFLIQYYNGEERAKGNILERFSAQQFPDLHSELNLSSLELGDSALYFCASSERQALASTDTQYFGPGTRLTVL.

The V call is TRBV4-3, the J call TRBJ2-7; 7 positions agree with TRBD1. The length of the CDR3 is 17 residues. V was clipped by 1 base and J by 3 bases; unmatched bases: 12. Germline lookup yields CDR1 LGHNA and CDR2 YSLEER. The DNA for the CDR3 is TGCGCCAGCAGCCAAGGTAAACTCCGGGACAGAGTCTACGAGCAGTACTTC. This sequence encodes CASSQGKLRDRVYEQYF.

This chain uses TRBV7-3 with TRBJ2-4, with a possible D match to TRBD2 (6 bases). This CDR3 region has 14 residues. From germline, CDR1 is SGHTA and CDR2 FQGTGA. The V end was cut by 3 bases, the J end by 5 bases, with 11 bases between. CDR3 DNA: TGTGCCAGCAGCTTCGGAGGGGAACAAAACATTCAGTACTTC. This codes for CASSFGGEQNIQYF.

The chain couples TRBV30 to TRBJ2-7; 7 bases line up with TRBD2. V trimming: 3 bases; J trimming: 3 bases; junction bases outside the gene matches: 17. CDR3 length equals 17 residues. Germline lookup yields CDR1 GTSNPN and CDR2 SVGIG (reference sequence). The CDR3, as DNA: TGTGCCTGGAGGGGAGGGTCTAAGGCCCAAACCCTCTACGAGCAGTACTTC. Translated, it gives CAWRGGSKAQTLYEQYF.

A few counts support this clone. The chain recombines TRBV19 with TRBJ2-5; possibly TRBD1 for D (5 bases). V was trimmed by 4 bases and J by 3 bases, leaving 9 bases between them. The germline gives CDR1 LNHDA, CDR2 SQIVND (reference sequence). The CDR3 extends over 13 amino acids. The CDR3 loop reads CASSRSREETQYF. CDR3 bases: TGTGCCAGTAGTAGGTCCAGGGAAGAGACCCAGTACTTC.

The chain combines TRBV9 with TRBJ1-1; no reliable D call. Trimming took off 0 bases at V and 3 bases at J, with 9 bases between the two ends. Germline V gives CDR1 SGDLS, CDR2 YYNGEE. The CDR3 contains 14 residues. The CDR3 loop is CASSVEMRDTEAFF. The CDR3 DNA sequence: TGTGCCAGCAGCGTAGAGATGCGGGACACTGAAGCTTTCTTT.

For this clone: An end of the junction differs from the germline gene, which may be a read error. This chain uses TRBV5-6 with TRBJ1-4, with 12 bases that match TRBD1. Germline lookup yields CDR1 SGHDT and CDR2 YYEEEE. The CDR3 loop spans 18 amino acids. CDR3 loop: CASSLDGTGGTRDEKLLF. CDR3 sequence (DNA): TGTGCCAGCAGCTTGGACGGGACAGGGGGCACTAGAGATGAAAAACTGCTTTTT.

The chain links TRBV28 to TRBJ2-7; maybe TRBD1 (5 bases). The V gene's germline CDR1 is MDHEN and CDR2 SYDVKM. This CDR3 region has 15 residues. V lost 5 bases, J lost 2 bases, and 16 bases lay in between. The CDR3 region has the DNA TGTGCCAGCAGTCTAGGGGTGAGACAGACCTACGAGCAGTACTTC. Translating it yields CASSLGVRQTYEQYF.

This sequence joins TRBV4-2 and TRBJ2-3; 7 nucleotides align to TRBD2. This CDR3 is built from 18 residues. With 3 bases clipped from V and 2 bases from J, the junction kept 14 bases outside the gene matches. From germline, CDR1 is LGHNA and CDR2 YNFKEQ. CDR3 amino acids: CASSHPLTSPILTDTQYF. The CDR3 bases are TGTGCCAGCAGCCATCCCCTGACTAGCCCTATCCTCACAGATACGCAGTATTTT.

The chain joins TRBV25-1 to TRBJ2-1; D perhaps matches TRBD1 (5 bases). The V gene lost 5 bases and the J gene lost 2 bases, with 13 bases spanning the gap. The CDR3 has 15 residues. Germline V gene data show CDR1 as MGHDK and CDR2 as SYGVNS. CDR3 region: CASSIDSFTYNEQFF. CDR3 in DNA: TGTGCCAGCAGTATTGACAGTTTTACCTACAATGAGCAGTTCTTC.

The CDR3 loop reads CASSLAGWGRQGYMADTQYF. The CDR3 bases are TGCGCCAGCAGCTTGGCCGGATGGGGTAGGCAGGGGTATATGGCAGATACGCAGTATTTT. The V call is TRBV5-1, the J call TRBJ2-3; the D gene is possibly TRBD1 (6 bases). The CDR3 consists of 20 residues. Trimming removed 0 bases at V and 4 bases at J, with 27 bases between. Germline CDR1 SGHRS, CDR2 YFSETQ.

This clone was counted between two and nine times. The V call is TRBV7-9, the J call TRBJ1-4; maybe TRBD1 (5 bases). Per the germline V gene, CDR1 is SEHNR and CDR2 is FQNEAQ (reference sequence). CDR3 length: 16 residues. Trimming stripped 1 base from V and 7 bases from J, with 16 bases between. CDR3 amino acids: CASSLVIGEEGEKLFF. The CDR3 DNA follows: TGTGCCAGCAGCTTAGTAATAGGGGAGGAGGGTGAAAAACTGTTTTTT. The full variable domain, in which reference TRBV7-9 and TRBJ1-4 provide the parts outside the CDR3, is DTGVSQNPRHKITKRGQNVTFRCDPISEHNRLYWYRQTLGQGPEFLTYFQNEAQLEKSRLLSDRFSAERPKGSFSTLEIQRTEQGDSAMYLCASSLVIGEEGEKLFFGSGTQLSVL.

This chain joins TRBV5-1 and TRBJ1-5; 9 bases are shared with TRBD1. V gave up 3 bases and J gave up 3 bases; unmatched junction bases: 4. CDR3 length: 15 residues. Looked up from germline, CDR1 is SGHRS and CDR2 is YFSETQ. CDR3 nucleotide sequence: TGCGCCAGCAGCTGGACAGGGGCCGACAATCAGCCCCAGCATTTT. Translation: CASSWTGADNQPQHF. Complete variable domain (other parts from reference TRBV5-1 and TRBJ1-5): KAGVTQTPRYLIKTRGQQVTLSCSPISGHRSVSWYQQTPGQGLQFLFEYFSETQRNKGNFPGRFSGRQFSNSRSEMNVSTLELGDSALYLCASSWTGADNQPQHFGDGTRLSIL.

J is TRBJ1-5 and V is TRBV6-5, with D perhaps matching TRBD1 (6 bases). The germline V and J ends were trimmed by 2 bases and 5 bases, with 16 bases remaining between them. Germline CDR1 is MNHEY and CDR2 is SVGAGI. This CDR3 contains 16 residues. The CDR3 nucleotides are TGTGCCAGCAGTTACCCCCTCCGGGGGGGCGATCAGCCCCAGCATTTT. Its protein is CASSYPLRGGDQPQHF.

This chain uses TRBV4-3 with TRBJ2-1; 10 bases are shared with TRBD2. This CDR3 region has 22 residues. The trim removed 4 bases at V and 0 bases at J, leaving 21 bases unmatched. Germline V gives CDR1 LGHNA, CDR2 YSLEER. The CDR3, as DNA: TGCGCCAGCAGCCCGCGCCTGCTGCCTATTGCCCCTAGCGGGAGCTCCTACAATGAGCAGTTCTTC. Residues: CASSPRLLPIAPSGSSYNEQFF.